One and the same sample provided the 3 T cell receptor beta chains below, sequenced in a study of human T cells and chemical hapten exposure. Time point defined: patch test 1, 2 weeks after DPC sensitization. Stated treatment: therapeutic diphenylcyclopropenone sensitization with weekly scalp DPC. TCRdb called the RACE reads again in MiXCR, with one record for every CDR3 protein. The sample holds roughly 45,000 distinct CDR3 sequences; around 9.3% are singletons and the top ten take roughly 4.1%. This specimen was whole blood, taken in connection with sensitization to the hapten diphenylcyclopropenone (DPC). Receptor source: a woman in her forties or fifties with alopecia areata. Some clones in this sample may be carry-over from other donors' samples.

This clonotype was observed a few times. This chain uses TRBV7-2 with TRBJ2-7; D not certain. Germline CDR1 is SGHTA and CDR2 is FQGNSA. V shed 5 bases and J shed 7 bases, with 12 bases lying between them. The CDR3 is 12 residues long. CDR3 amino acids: CASSPRVGEQYF. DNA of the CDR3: TGTGCCAGCAGCCCCCGGGTCGGGGAGCAGTACTTC.

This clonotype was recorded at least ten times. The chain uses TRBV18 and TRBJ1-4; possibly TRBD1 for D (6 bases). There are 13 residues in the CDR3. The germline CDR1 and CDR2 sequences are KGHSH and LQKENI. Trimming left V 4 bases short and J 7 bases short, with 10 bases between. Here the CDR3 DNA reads TGTGCCAGCTCACAAACGACAGGTGAAAAACTGTTTTTT. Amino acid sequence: CASSQTTGEKLFF. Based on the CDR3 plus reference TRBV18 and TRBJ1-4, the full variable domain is NAGVMQNPRHLVRRRGQEARLRCSPMKGHSHVYWYRQLPEEGLKFMVYLQKENIIDESGMPKERFSAEFPKEGPSILRIQQVVRGDSAAYFCASSQTTGEKLFFGSGTQLSVL.

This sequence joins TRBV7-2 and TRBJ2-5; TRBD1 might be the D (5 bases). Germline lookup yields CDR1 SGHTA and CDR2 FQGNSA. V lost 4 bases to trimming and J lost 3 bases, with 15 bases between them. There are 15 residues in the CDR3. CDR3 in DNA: TGTGCCAGCAGCTCCAGGGAAAGGGCTGAAGAGACCCAGTACTTC. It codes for CASSSRERAEETQYF.